The clone carrying this TCR beta chain came up many times. Its antigen is not identified. In the authors' workflow: Counts of TCRs in each sample centred on a median of roughly 89,000 and extended from approximately 20,000 to 700,000. TCRdb reprocessed the RACE reads with MiXCR, giving one entry per CDR3 protein. TCRdb assigned the V and J calls; the authors' analysis was not used. This sample carries around 71,000 distinct CDR3 sequences, 9.8% of them seen once, and the ten largest clones take around 3.3%. Time point indicated: patch test 1, 2 weeks after DPC sensitization. Described treatment: therapeutic diphenylcyclopropenone sensitization with weekly scalp DPC. Sequencing started from total RNA isolated from unfractionated whole blood. The data were obtained in a study of human T cells and chemical hapten exposure. Study details: The sensitizing agent was 2% DPC, placed on roughly 2 cm by roughly 2 cm of upper inner arm skin.

Study conclusions and caveats: TCRs above 1 in 1000 frequency did not change with DPC sensitization.

Germline V lookup: CDR1 KGHSH, CDR2 LQKENI. The CDR3 covers 16 residues. Trimming removed 3 bases from V and 0 bases from J, with 11 bases in between. The chain joins TRBV18 to TRBJ1-4, with a possible D match to TRBD1 (5 bases). The clonotype comes from a woman aged 40 to 50 with alopecia areata. Some clones in this sample may be carry-over from other donors' samples. The sequenced sample was whole blood, obtained in connection with sensitization to the hapten diphenylcyclopropenone (DPC). The CDR3 reads CASSPWGDSTNEKLFF. The CDR3 DNA reads as TGTGCCAGCTCACCGTGGGGGGATTCAACTAATGAAAAACTGTTTTTT.